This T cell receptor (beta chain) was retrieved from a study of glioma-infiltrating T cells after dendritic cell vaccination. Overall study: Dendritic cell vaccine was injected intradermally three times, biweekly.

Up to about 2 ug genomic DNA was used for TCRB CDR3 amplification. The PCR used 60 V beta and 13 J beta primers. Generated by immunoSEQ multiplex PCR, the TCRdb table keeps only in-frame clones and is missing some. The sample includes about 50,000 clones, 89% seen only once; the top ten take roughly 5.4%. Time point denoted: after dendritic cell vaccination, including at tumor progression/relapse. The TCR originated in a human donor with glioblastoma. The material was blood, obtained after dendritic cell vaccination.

DNA for the CDR3: TGTGCCACTGCCCGGGGATCAGGACCAGATACGCAGTATTTT. The encoded protein is CATARGSGPDTQYF. V and J are TRBV6-1 and TRBJ2-3; D may be TRBD2 (5 bases). This CDR3 spans 14 amino acids. The V gene's germline CDR1 is MNHNS and CDR2 SASEGT. Trimming shortened V by 10 bases and J by 4 bases, and 18 bases separated the two germline ends.